This is a list of T cell receptor beta chains from one sample in a study of OX40 agonist ivuxolimab in advanced cancers. Data came from immunoSEQ multiplex PCR; TCRdb stores just in-frame clones and leaves some out. The table shows 90,000 to 95,000 clones, with around 87% occurring only once. Sequences were derived from CD4+ or CD8+ T cells sorted from blood, sampled in a trial of the OX40 agonist ivuxolimab. All receptors come from an adult with an advanced solid tumor such as melanoma, head and neck, liver or kidney cancer. Both conserved end residues are part of each CDR3.

V	J	CDR3
TRBV28	TRBJ2-3	CASSLWVDTQYF
TRBV28	TRBJ1-4	CASSLPGAGGEKLFF
TRBV15	TRBJ2-7	CATSRFGVYEQYF
TRBV27	TRBJ1-1	CASSPTLQGRAFF
TRBV14	TRBJ1-1	CASSQDRLTEAFF
TRBV6-5	TRBJ2-3	CASSLRGLLTDTQYF
TRBV5-1	TRBJ1-2	CASSLDPGRYGYTF
TRBV6-1	TRBJ1-1	CASNRDRGNTEAFF
TRBV6-5	TRBJ1-5	CASSYSDDQPQHF
TRBV29-1	TRBJ2-7	CSVEVGQGDEQYF
TRBV29-1	TRBJ2-1	CSVDPRTNNEQFF
TRBV28	TRBJ2-7	CASTADRPSSYEQYF
TRBV2	TRBJ2-2	CASSPGTNTGELFF
TRBV19	TRBJ2-3	CASSDSGRGPTDTQYF
TRBV7-3	TRBJ2-2	CASSARLAGTGELFF
TRBV2	TRBJ1-5	CASSEQAKQPQHF
TRBV5-1	TRBJ2-1	CASSAGQGGGEQFF
TRBV27	TRBJ2-1	CASSPGGGPMEQFF
TRBV7-8	TRBJ2-7	CASSLLAGTGSHEQYF
TRBV21-1	TRBJ1-4	CASSTRTGGGEKLFF
TRBV7-9	TRBJ1-2	CASSLVDRVYGYTF
TRBV6-6	TRBJ1-6	CASSPGPLNSPLHF
TRBV27	TRBJ2-1	CASSLGTSGRGGWGTGNEQFF
TRBV18	TRBJ2-1	CASSQLTSGRSNEQFF
TRBV7-6	TRBJ2-1	CASSLVAGAPSSYNEQFF
TRBV9	TRBJ1-1	CASSVVPLNTEAFF
TRBV28	TRBJ2-6	CASSSAGSGANVLTF
TRBV4-3	TRBJ2-2	CASSPGLAGGTNTGELFF
TRBV10-3	TRBJ1-1	CAISPNQDTEAFF
TRBV27	TRBJ1-6	CASSLSYSPLHF
TRBV9	TRBJ2-6	CASSVELGTGANVLTF
TRBV19	TRBJ1-1	CASSTLTGGGGTEAFF